A single sample gave rise to the 20 T cell receptor beta chains below, sequenced in a study of molecular identifiers for immune sequencing clone quantification. One entry per CDR3 protein, called by TCRdb with MiXCR from the PCR reads. Among about half a million distinct CDR3 sequences listed, about a fifth were seen once. The material sequenced was naive CD8+ T cells from blood, with Jurkat cell RNA spiked in. Indicated subset: FACS-sorted CD8+CD4-CCR7+CD45RA+ naive T cells. Receptors were obtained from a human donor in good health. Some libraries in this study had Jurkat cell RNA spiked in.

Of note for this clonotype: A read error may be the cause here, since a much bigger clone is one base away. The conserved closing phenylalanine or tryptophan is absent in this CDR3, likely reflecting a read error. The rearrangement uses TRBV27 and TRBJ2-3; D is unclear. V lost 2 bases and J 6 bases, leaving 12 bases between the germline ends. Germline V gene lookup returns CDR1 MNHEY and CDR2 SMNVEV (reference sequence). CDR3 length equals 14 residues. The CDR3 reads CASSLSHLSDTQYS. The CDR3 nucleotides read TGTGCCAGCAGTTTAAGCCACCTTTCTGATACGCAGTATTCT.

This chain connects TRBV7-9 to TRBJ2-1; the D gene is possibly TRBD2 (6 bases). The germline gives CDR1 SEHNR, CDR2 FQNEAQ (reference sequence). V lost 4 bases to trimming and J lost 8 bases, with 18 bases between them. The CDR3 runs to 15 residues. DNA of the CDR3: TGTGCCAGCAGCTCCACCCCTAGTAGCGGACATGAGCAGTTCTTC. Its translation is CASSSTPSSGHEQFF.

The chain couples TRBV7-9 to TRBJ2-7; 14 positions agree with TRBD2. Germline loops: CDR1 SEHNR, CDR2 FQNEAQ (reference sequence). J gave up 7 bases and V 5 bases, and 10 bases lay outside the gene matches. This CDR3 is built from 16 residues. CDR3 residues: CASSPRLAGGPEEQYF. Written as DNA, the CDR3 is TGTGCCAGCAGCCCACGACTAGCGGGAGGGCCGGAGGAGCAGTACTTC.

This chain uses TRBV4-1 with TRBJ1-1; 11 bases line up with TRBD1. Germline trimming cut 4 bases from V and 3 bases from J; bases unmatched to any gene: 22. There are 21 residues in the CDR3. Germline loops: CDR1 MGHRA, CDR2 YSYEKL. The CDR3 nucleotides read TGCGCCAGCAGCCGCAGGGGGTCCGGACAGGGGGCGCTGGGGATGGACACTGAAGCTTTCTTT. It translates to CASSRRGSGQGALGMDTEAFF.

This clonotype was seen a few times. A much larger clone is a single base away; this may be a read error. The V and J genes are TRBV5-5 and TRBJ1-5, with D possibly matching TRBD1 (6 bases). Germline V gene data show CDR1 as SGHKS and CDR2 as YYEKEE (reference sequence). The CDR3 extends over 15 amino acids. For the CDR3, the DNA is TGTGCCAGCAGCTTGGATCCAGGGGCGTATCAGCCCCAGCGTTTT. It specifies CASSLDPGAYQPQRF.

This clonotype was seen many times. The CDR3 protein is CASSREQRVAFF. DNA of the CDR3: TGTGCCAGCAGCCGCGAGCAGCGGGTAGCTTTCTTT. This rearrangement joins TRBV12-3 or TRBV12-4 to TRBJ1-1; D is ambiguous. V was clipped by 6 bases and J by 10 bases, with 15 bases between them. This CDR3 contains 12 residues.

This clonotype was seen at least ten times. The gene calls are TRBV5-6 and TRBJ2-3, with D unresolved. V was clipped by 0 bases and J by 2 bases, with 7 bases between them. Per the germline V gene, CDR1 is SGHDT and CDR2 is YYEEEE. CDR3 length equals 14 residues. The CDR3 DNA sequence: TGTGCCAGCAGCTTGGCACTGGACACAGATACGCAGTATTTT. Translated: CASSLALDTDTQYF. The complete variable domain, with remaining parts taken from reference TRBV5-6 and TRBJ2-3, reads DAGVTQSPTHLIKTRGQQVTLRCSPKSGHDTVSWYQQALGQGPQFIFQYYEEEERQRGNFPDRFSGHQFPNYSSELNVNALLLGDSALYLCASSLALDTDTQYFGPGTRLTVL.

Turning to this clonotype: A clone one base away is much larger, so this may be a read error. CDR3 sequence (DNA): TGTGCCAGCAGCTTAGACTTCAGCGCTGAAGCTTTCTTT. Protein product: CASSLDFSAEAFF. The chain carries TRBV7-9 and TRBJ1-1; D is uncertain. CDR3 size: 13 residues. V shed 1 base and J shed 6 bases, with 9 bases lying between them. Germline values: CDR1 SEHNR, CDR2 FQNEAQ (reference sequence). The complete variable domain, with remaining parts taken from reference TRBV7-9 and TRBJ1-1, reads DTGVSQNPRHKITKRGQNVTFRCDPISEHNRLYWYRQTLGQGPEFLTYFQNEAQLEKSRLLSDRFSAERPKGSFSTLEIQRTEQGDSAMYLCASSLDFSAEAFFGQGTRLTVV.

This clonotype was seen a few times. The J gene is TRBJ1-6, the V gene TRBV5-1; D is unresolved. Trimming removed 7 bases at V and 0 bases at J, with 23 bases between. Looked up from germline, CDR1 is SGHRS and CDR2 is YFSETQ. The CDR3 length is 19 residues. The CDR3 nucleotides read TGCGCCAGCCGAGACACTCGAGATACAGCAAGCTCCTATAATTCACCCCTCCACTTT. It codes for CASRDTRDTASSYNSPLHF.

This clonotype was seen many times. This chain links TRBV7-8 with TRBJ2-1; D unclear. Germline CDR1 SGHVS, CDR2 FQNEAQ. V lost 0 bases and J lost 5, with 5 bases in between. This CDR3 has 13 residues. CDR3 coding DNA: TGTGCCAGCAGCTTAGCCAGCCACAATGAGCAGTTCTTC. Translating gives CASSLASHNEQFF.

V is TRBV27 and J is TRBJ2-3, with D maybe TRBD2 (6 bases). Germline CDR1 is MNHEY and CDR2 is SMNVEV (reference sequence). The length of the CDR3 is 16 residues. V was shortened by 1 base and J by 4 bases, with 15 bases between the two germline ends. The CDR3 protein is CASSLLKQTRADTQYF. The CDR3 region has the DNA TGTGCCAGCAGTTTATTGAAGCAGACTAGAGCAGATACGCAGTATTTT.

This clonotype has just a few counts. This chain's CDR3 is CASSLNPGLAGAGSEQFF. The CDR3 coding sequence is TGTGCCAGCAGTTTGAATCCGGGACTAGCGGGAGCTGGCAGTGAGCAGTTCTTC. The J gene is TRBJ2-1, the V gene TRBV28; 14 nucleotides line up with TRBD2. Germline CDR1 is MDHEN and CDR2 is SYDVKM. This CDR3 contains 18 residues. Unmatched junction bases numbered 13, after V lost 3 bases and J lost 9 bases.

This chain links TRBV27 with TRBJ1-3, with D perhaps matching TRBD1 (5 bases). The CDR3 sequence is 13 residues long. V gave up 5 bases and J gave up 7 bases, with 12 bases separating them. From germline, CDR1 is MNHEY and CDR2 SMNVEV (reference sequence). Here the CDR3 reads CASSPTAENTIYF. The CDR3 nucleotides are TGTGCCAGCAGTCCGACAGCGGAGAACACCATATATTTT.

This clonotype came up many times. The chain combines TRBV29-1 with TRBJ2-3; 8 bases align to TRBD2. The CDR3 is made up of 18 amino acids. The germline gives CDR1 SQVTM, CDR2 ANQGSEA. The V and J ends lost 2 bases and 2 bases, in that order; junction bases with no gene match: 15. CDR3 amino acids: CSVESPSGSSLPTDTQYF. CDR3 DNA sequence: TGCAGCGTTGAATCACCCAGCGGGAGCTCTCTCCCCACAGATACGCAGTATTTT.

This chain joins TRBV20-1 and TRBJ2-3, with D perhaps matching TRBD1 (6 bases). The CDR3 contains 14 residues. CDR1 is DFQATT and CDR2 is SNEGSKA in the germline V gene (reference sequence). V lost 4 bases to trimming and J lost 0 bases, with 11 bases between them. DNA of the CDR3: TGCAGTGCTAAGGGGGTCTCTAGCACAGATACGCAGTATTTT. The encoded protein is CSAKGVSSTDTQYF.

With regard to this clonotype: At one end the junction does not follow the germline gene, possibly because of a read error. The gene calls are TRBV4-1 and TRBJ2-7; D is unclear. CDR3 length: 15 amino acids. The germline gives CDR1 MGHRA, CDR2 YSYEKL. CDR3 bases: TGCGCCAGCAGCCAAGATCGGACGGTCCCTAGAGAGCGGTACTTC. Protein sequence: CASSQDRTVPRERYF.

This clonotype was seen more than once but under ten times. The CDR3 loop reads CASSLVTAKILNTDTQYF. The CDR3 region has the DNA TGTGCCAGCAGCTTAGTTACGGCCAAAATCCTTAACACAGATACGCAGTATTTT. This chain joins TRBV7-9 and TRBJ2-3; D remains ambiguous. The CDR3 spans 18 residues. Trimming took off 1 base at V and 2 bases at J, with 19 bases between the two ends. Germline assignment: CDR1 SEHNR and CDR2 FQNEAQ (reference sequence).

This clonotype was seen just once. A read error may explain this, as a much larger clone is one base away. Here the CDR3 omits its conserved ending phenylalanine or tryptophan, so a read error is the likely source. CDR3 sequence reads: CASSPSSGGDIQYS. In DNA, the CDR3 is TGTGCCAGCTCACCATCTAGCGGGGGCGACATTCAGTACTCC. This chain uses TRBV18 with TRBJ2-4; 10 positions match TRBD2. CDR3 length: 14 amino acids. V lost 2 bases and J lost 8; bases outside the gene matches: 3. Germline V gene sequence: CDR1 KGHSH, CDR2 LQKENI.

To note about this clonotype: A junction boundary mismatches the germline segment, possibly from a read error. The chain employs TRBV19 and TRBJ2-1, with 9 bases that match TRBD2. Germline V gene data show CDR1 as LNHDA and CDR2 as SQIVND (reference sequence). CDR3 length equals 15 residues. CDR3 DNA sequence: TGTGCCAGTAGTATGGGTAGCGGGGGTTACAAGGAGCAGTTCTTC. This gives the protein CASSMGSGGYKEQFF. Full variable domain (missing parts from reference TRBV19 and TRBJ2-1): DGGITQSPKYLFRKEGQNVTLSCEQNLNHDAMYWYRQDPGQGLRLIYYSQIVNDFQKGDIAEGYSVSREKKESFPLTVTSAQKNPTAFYLCASSMGSGGYKEQFFGPGTRLTVL.

This clonotype was seen only a few times. The chain employs TRBV7-2 and TRBJ1-1; the D gene is possibly TRBD1 (5 bases). This CDR3 spans 14 amino acids. The germline V gene encodes CDR1 SGHTA and CDR2 FQGNSA. Trimming removed 1 base at V and 7 bases at J, with 13 bases between. In DNA form, the CDR3 reads TGTGCCAGCAGCTTAGTCTCCCCGACAGATGAAGCTTTCTTT. Protein product: CASSLVSPTDEAFF. Supplemented by reference TRBV7-2 and TRBJ1-1, the full variable domain reads GAGVSQSPSNKVTEKGKDVELRCDPISGHTALYWYRQSLGQGLEFLIYFQGNSAPDKSGLPSDRFSAERTGGSVSTLTIQRTQQEDSAVYLCASSLVSPTDEAFFGQGTRLTVV.